Each of the 2 T cell receptor beta chains below was sequenced from the same sample in a study of blood T cell repertoires in COVID-19. Repertoires were generated with immunoSEQ multiplex PCR, while TCRdb's copy carries only in-frame clones and drops some. The data show approximately 280,000 clones, 87% seen once. The material sequenced was PBMCs or T cells enriched from blood (not recorded which). These receptors came from a woman aged 40 to 50 who had recovered from COVID-19.

The chain combines TRBV2 with TRBJ2-7, with a weak D call TRBD2 (7 bases). With 10 bases removed from V and 2 bases from J, the gap between germline ends came to 18 bases. The CDR3 totals 14 residues. From germline, CDR1 is SNHLY and CDR2 FYNNEI. CDR3: CATSRGGITYEQYF. DNA of the CDR3: TGTGCCACCTCGAGGGGGGGGATTACCTACGAGCAGTACTTC.

The chain links TRBV11-2 to TRBJ1-2; unclear D gene. The CDR3 contains 14 residues. Trimming took off 4 bases at V and 4 bases at J, with 13 bases between the two ends. Germline lookup yields CDR1 SGHAT and CDR2 FQNNGV. The DNA of the CDR3 is TGTGCCAGCAGCTCCGGGAGGGCCAGCTATGGCTACACCTTC. Its protein product is CASSSGRASYGYTF.